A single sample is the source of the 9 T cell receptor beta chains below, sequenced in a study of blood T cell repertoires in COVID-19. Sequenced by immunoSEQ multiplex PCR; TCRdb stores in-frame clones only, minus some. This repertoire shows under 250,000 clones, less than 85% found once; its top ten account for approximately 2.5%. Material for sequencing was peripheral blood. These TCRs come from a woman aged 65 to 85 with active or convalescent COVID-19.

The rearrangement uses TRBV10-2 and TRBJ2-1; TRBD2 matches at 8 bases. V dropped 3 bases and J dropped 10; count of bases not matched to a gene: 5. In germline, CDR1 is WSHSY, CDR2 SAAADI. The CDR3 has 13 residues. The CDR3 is CASSDRGGVEQFF. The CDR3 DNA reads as TGCGCCAGCAGTGATCGGGGGGGCGTAGAGCAGTTCTTC.

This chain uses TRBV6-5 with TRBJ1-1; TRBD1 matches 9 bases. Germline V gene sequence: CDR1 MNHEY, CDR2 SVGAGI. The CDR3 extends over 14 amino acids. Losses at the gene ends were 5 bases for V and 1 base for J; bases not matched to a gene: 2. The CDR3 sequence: CASSTTGGNTEAFF. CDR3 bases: TGTGCCAGCAGTACGACAGGGGGGAACACTGAAGCTTTCTTT.

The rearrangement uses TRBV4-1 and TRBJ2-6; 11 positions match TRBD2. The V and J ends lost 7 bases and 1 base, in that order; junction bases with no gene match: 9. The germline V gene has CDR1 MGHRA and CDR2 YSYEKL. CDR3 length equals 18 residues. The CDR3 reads CASTPLSGGASGANVLTF. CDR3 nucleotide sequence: TGCGCCAGCACACCTCTTAGCGGGGGGGCGTCTGGGGCCAACGTCCTGACTTTC.

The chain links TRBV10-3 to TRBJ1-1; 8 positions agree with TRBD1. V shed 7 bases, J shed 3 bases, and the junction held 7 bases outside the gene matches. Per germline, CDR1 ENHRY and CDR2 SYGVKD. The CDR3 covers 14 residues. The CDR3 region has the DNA TGTGCCATCAACAGACAGGGGCTGGACACTGAAGCTTTCTTT. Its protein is CAINRQGLDTEAFF.

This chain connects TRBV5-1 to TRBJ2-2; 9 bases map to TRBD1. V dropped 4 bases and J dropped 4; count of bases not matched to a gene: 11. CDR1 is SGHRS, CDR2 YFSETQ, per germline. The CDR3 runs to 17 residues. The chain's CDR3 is CASSRPPGQGSTGELFF. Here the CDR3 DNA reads TGCGCCAGCAGCAGACCCCCGGGACAGGGATCCACCGGGGAGCTGTTTTTT.

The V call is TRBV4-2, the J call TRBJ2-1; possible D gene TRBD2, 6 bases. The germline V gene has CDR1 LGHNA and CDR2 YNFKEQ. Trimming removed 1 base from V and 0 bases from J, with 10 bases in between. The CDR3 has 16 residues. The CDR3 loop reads CASSQGDGSSYNEQFF. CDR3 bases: TGTGCCAGCAGCCAAGGCGACGGGAGCTCCTACAATGAGCAGTTCTTC.

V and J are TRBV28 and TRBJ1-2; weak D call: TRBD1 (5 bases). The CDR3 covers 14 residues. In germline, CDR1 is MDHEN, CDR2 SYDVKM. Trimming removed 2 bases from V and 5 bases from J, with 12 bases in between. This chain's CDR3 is CASSLTPGRYGYTF. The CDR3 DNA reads TGTGCCAGCAGTTTAACCCCAGGGAGGTATGGCTACACCTTC.

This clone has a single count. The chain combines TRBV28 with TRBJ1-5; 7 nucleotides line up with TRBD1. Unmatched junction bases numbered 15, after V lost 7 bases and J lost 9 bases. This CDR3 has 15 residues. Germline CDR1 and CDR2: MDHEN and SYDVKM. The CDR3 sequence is CASKLKEGAPWPQHF. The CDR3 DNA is TGTGCCAGCAAGCTCAAGGAGGGGGCCCCATGGCCCCAGCATTTT.

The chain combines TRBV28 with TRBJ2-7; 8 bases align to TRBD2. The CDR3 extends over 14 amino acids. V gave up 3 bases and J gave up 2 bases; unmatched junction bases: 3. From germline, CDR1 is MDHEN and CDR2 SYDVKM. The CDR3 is CASSFSGATYEQYF. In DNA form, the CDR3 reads TGTGCCAGCAGTTTTAGCGGGGCGACCTACGAGCAGTACTTC.